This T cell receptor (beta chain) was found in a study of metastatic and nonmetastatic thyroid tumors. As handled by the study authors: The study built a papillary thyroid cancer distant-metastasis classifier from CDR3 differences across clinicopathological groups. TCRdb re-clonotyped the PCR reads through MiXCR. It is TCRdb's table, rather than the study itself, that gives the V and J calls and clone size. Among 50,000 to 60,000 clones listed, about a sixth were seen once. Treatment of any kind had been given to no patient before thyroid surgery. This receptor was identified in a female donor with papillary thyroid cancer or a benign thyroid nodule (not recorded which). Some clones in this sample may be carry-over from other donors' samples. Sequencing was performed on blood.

This CDR3 is CASSLQWDYEQYF. CDR3 DNA sequence: TGTGCCAGCAGTTTACAGTGGGATTACGAGCAGTACTTC. The V call is TRBV27, the J call TRBJ2-7, with unresolved D. Germline CDR1 reads MNHEY; CDR2 reads SMNVEV (reference sequence). The CDR3 length is 13 residues. The V end was cut by 2 bases, the J end by 4 bases, with 9 bases between.